This record looks at one TCR beta chain sequence and its context. This sample is drawn from a study of blood T cell repertoires in COVID-19. Study summary: Acute and convalescent COVID-19 specimens originated in the United States, Italy and Spain. Sources were T cells, B-cell-depleted T cells, or PBMCs; the material itself was cDNA or gDNA.

How the authors handled the data: The assay estimated nucleated cells by amplifying reference gene primers. Clones were read by immunoSEQ multiplex PCR, and TCRdb kept only the in-frame ones, dropping some. That table is the source of V, J and clone size, and D and trimming were worked out from the DNA. The repertoire has around 4,800 clones, approximately 76% of them found once; the top ten carry about two fifths. Germline lookup yields CDR1 MNHEY and CDR2 SMNVEV (reference sequence). V was shortened by 8 bases and J by 4 bases, with 14 bases between the two germline ends. CDR3 length: 13 residues. The sample taken for sequencing was peripheral blood. The chain couples TRBV27 to TRBJ1-2, with D perhaps matching TRBD1 (6 bases). This sequence was found in a human donor in a cohort sampled during active COVID-19. The CDR3 nucleotides are TGTGCCAGCGGACAGTGGGAGGGCTATGGCTACACCTTC. Translated: CASGQWEGYGYTF.